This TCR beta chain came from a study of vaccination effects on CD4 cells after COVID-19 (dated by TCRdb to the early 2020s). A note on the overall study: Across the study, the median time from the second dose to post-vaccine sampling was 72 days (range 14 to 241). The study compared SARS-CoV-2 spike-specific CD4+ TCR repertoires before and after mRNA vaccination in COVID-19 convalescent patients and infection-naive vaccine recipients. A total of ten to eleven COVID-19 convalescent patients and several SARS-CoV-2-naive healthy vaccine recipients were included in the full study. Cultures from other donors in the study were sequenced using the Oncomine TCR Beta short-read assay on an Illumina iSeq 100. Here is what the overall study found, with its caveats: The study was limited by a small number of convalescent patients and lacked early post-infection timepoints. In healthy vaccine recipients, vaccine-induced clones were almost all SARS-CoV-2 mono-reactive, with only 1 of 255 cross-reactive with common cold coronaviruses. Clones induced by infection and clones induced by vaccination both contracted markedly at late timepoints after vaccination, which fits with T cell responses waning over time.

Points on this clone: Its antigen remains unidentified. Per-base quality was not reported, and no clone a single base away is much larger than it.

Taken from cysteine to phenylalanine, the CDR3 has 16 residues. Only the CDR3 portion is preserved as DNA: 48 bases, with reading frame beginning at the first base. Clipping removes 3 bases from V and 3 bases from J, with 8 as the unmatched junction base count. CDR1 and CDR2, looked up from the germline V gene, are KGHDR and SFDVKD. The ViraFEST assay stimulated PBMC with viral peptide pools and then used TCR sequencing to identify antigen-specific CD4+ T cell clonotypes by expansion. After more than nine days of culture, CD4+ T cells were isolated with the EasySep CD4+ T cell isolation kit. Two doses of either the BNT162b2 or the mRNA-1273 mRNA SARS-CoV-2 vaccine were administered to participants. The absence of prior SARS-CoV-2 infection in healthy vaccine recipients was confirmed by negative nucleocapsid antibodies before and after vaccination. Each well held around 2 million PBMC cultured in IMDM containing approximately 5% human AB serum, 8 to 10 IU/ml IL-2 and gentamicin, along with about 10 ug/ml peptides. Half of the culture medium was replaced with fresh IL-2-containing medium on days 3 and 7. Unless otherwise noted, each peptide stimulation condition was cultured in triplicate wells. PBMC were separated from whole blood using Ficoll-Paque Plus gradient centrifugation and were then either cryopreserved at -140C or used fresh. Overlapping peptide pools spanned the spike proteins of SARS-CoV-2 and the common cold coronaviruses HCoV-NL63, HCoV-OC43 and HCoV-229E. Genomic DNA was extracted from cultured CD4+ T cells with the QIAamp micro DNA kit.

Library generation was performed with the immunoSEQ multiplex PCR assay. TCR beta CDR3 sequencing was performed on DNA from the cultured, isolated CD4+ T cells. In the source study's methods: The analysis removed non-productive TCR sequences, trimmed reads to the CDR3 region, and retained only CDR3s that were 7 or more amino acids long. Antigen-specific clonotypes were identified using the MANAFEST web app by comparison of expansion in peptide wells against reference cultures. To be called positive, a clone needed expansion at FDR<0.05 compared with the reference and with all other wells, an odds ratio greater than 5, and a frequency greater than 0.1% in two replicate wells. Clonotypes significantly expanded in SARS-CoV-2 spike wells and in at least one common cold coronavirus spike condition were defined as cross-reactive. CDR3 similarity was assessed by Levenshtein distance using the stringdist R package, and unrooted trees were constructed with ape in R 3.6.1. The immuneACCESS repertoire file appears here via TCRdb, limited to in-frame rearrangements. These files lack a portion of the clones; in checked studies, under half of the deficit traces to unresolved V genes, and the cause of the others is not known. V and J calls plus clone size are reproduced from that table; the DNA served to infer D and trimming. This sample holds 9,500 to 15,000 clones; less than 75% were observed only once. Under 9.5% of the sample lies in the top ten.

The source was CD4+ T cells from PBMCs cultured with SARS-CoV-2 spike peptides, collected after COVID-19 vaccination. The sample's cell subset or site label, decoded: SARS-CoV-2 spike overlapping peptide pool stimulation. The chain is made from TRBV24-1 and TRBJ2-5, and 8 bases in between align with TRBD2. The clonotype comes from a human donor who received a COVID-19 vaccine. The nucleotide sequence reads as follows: TGTGCCACCAGTGATCCGACGGGGGGGGCGGAAGAGACCCAGTACTTC. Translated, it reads CATSDPTGGAEETQYF.